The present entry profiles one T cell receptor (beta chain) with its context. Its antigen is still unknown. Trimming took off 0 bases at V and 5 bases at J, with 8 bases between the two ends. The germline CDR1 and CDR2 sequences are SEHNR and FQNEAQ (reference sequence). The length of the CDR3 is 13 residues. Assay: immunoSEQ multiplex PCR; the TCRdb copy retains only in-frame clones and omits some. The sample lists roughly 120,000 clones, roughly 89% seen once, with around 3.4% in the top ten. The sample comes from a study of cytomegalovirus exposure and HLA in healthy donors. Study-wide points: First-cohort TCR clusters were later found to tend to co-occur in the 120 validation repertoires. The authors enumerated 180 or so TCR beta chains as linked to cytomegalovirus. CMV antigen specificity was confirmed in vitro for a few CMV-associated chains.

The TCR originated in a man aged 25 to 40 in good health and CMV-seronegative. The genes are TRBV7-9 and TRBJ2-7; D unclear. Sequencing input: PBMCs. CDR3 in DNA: TGTGCCAGCAGCTTAGCGCGCCAGGACGAGCAGTACTTC. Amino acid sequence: CASSLARQDEQYF.